The 7 T cell receptor beta chains presented below share a single source sample, sequenced in a study of metastatic and nonmetastatic thyroid tumors. No treatment of any kind had been given to any patient before thyroid surgery. MiXCR reprocessed the PCR reads for TCRdb. The sample consists of about 41,000 clones, 20% to 25% of them appearing once. Input material: tumor tissue. These receptors were collected from a female donor with papillary thyroid cancer or a benign thyroid nodule (not recorded which). Some clones in this sample may be carry-over from other donors' samples.

The sample holds one count of this clone. The rearrangement links TRBV11-3 to TRBJ2-3; D tentatively reads TRBD1 or TRBD2 (5 bases each). This CDR3 region has 13 residues. V was cut by 6 bases and J by 3 bases, with 10 bases left in between. Germline CDR1 SGHNT, CDR2 YENEEA. The CDR3 sequence: CASRRGQTDTQYF. CDR3 nucleotide sequence: TGTGCCAGCAGGAGGGGTCAGACAGATACGCAGTATTTT.

Ten or more counts support this clone. The chain is built from TRBV7-2 and TRBJ2-5, with D hard to call. Germline V lookup: CDR1 SGHTA, CDR2 FQGNSA. This CDR3 has 14 amino acids. V was shortened by 2 bases and J by 3 bases, with 10 bases between the two germline ends. In DNA form, the CDR3 reads TGTGCCAGCAGCTTAATCTTTCGGGAAGAGACCCAGTACTTC. This sequence encodes CASSLIFREETQYF.

This clone was picked up a small number of times. A much larger clone is a single base away; this may be a read error. This chain connects TRBV11-2 to TRBJ1-4, with D unclear. From germline, CDR1 is SGHAT and CDR2 FQNNGV. The CDR3 loop spans 13 amino acids. The CDR3 reads CASSPSVGEKLSF. For the CDR3, the DNA is TGTGCCAGCAGCCCCTCGGTCGGGGAAAAACTGTCTTTT.

This clone was recorded many times. The same CDR3 is also encoded by other DNA sequences in this sample. The chain links TRBV18 to TRBJ2-7; TRBD1 matches 9 bases. Germline CDR1 KGHSH, CDR2 LQKENI. This CDR3 is built from 14 residues. J gave up 3 bases and V 1 base, and 1 base lay outside the gene matches. The CDR3 spells CASSPRQGVYEQYF. As DNA, the CDR3 is TGTGCCAGCTCACCACGACAGGGGGTCTACGAGCAGTACTTC.

Only a few counts were recorded for this clone. This may come from a read error, since a much larger clone is one base off. J is TRBJ2-1 and V is TRBV6-2 or TRBV6-3, with D unresolved. The germline gives CDR1 MNHEY, CDR2 SVGEGT. This CDR3 contains 15 residues. The CDR3 DNA sequence: TGTGCCAACAGTTACTGGTCTGGTCTAAAGGAAGGGCAGTTCTTC. Amino acids: CANSYWSGLKEGQFF.

As for this clone: One base away lies a much larger clone, so this may be a sequencing read error. Other nucleotide sequences from this sample produce the same CDR3. This chain uses TRBV16 with TRBJ2-4; D ambiguous. CDR1 KGHSY and CDR2 FQNENV come from the germline V gene. The CDR3 length is 17 residues. Trimming shortened V by 4 bases and J by 0 bases, and 16 bases separated the two germline ends. CDR3 coding DNA: TGTGCCAGCAGCCGGGGTCGCACCCACATAGCCAAAAACATTCAGTACTTC. This gives the protein CASSRGRTHIAKNIQYF.

This clone was seen repeatedly, ten times or more. The rearrangement uses TRBV5-1 and TRBJ2-3; 9 bases are shared with TRBD1. Germline V gives CDR1 SGHRS, CDR2 YFSETQ. Unmatched junction bases numbered 3, after V lost 4 bases and J lost 0 bases. CDR3 length equals 15 residues. The chain's CDR3 is CASSLGQGSTDTQYF. CDR3 DNA: TGCGCCAGCAGCCTAGGACAGGGGAGCACAGATACGCAGTATTTT.